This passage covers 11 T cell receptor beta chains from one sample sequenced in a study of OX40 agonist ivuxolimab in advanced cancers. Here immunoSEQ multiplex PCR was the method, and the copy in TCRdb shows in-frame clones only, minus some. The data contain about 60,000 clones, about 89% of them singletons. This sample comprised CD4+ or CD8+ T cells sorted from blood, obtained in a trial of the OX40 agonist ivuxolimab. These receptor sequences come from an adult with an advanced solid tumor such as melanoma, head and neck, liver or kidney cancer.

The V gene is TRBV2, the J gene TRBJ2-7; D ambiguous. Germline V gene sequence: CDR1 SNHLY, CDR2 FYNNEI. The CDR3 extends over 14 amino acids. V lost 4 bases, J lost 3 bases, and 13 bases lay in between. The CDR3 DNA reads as TGTGCCAGCAGTGTGTCTCTTGGGATCTACGAGCAGTACTTC. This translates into CASSVSLGIYEQYF.

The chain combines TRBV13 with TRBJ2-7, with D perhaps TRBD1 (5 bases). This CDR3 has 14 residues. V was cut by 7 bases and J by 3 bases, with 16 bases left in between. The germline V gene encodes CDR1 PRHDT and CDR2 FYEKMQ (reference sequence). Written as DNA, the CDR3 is TGTGCCAGCACCCGCCAGGGAAGGAACTACGAGCAGTACTTC. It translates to CASTRQGRNYEQYF.

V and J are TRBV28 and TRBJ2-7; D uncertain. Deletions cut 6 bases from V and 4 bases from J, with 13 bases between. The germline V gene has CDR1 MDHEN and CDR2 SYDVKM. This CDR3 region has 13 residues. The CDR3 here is CASSSNRIYEQYF. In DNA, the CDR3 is TGTGCCAGCAGCTCGAACCGAATTTACGAGCAGTACTTC.

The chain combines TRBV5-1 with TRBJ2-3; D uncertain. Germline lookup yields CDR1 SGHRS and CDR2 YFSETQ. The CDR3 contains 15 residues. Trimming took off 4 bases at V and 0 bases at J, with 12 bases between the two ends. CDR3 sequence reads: CASSRTVTSTDTQYF. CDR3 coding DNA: TGCGCCAGCAGCCGGACGGTAACTAGCACAGATACGCAGTATTTT.

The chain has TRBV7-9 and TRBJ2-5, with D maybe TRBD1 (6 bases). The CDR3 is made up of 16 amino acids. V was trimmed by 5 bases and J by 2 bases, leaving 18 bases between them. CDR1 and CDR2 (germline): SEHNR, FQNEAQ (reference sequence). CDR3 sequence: CASSTTGTNIQETQYF. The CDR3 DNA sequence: TGTGCCAGCAGCACCACCGGGACAAACATACAAGAGACCCAGTACTTC.

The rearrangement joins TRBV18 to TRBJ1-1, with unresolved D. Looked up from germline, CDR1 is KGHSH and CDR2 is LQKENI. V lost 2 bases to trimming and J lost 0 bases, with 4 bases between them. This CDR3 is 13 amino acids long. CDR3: CASSPEVNTEAFF. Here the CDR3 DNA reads TGTGCCAGCTCACCAGAGGTGAACACTGAAGCTTTCTTT.

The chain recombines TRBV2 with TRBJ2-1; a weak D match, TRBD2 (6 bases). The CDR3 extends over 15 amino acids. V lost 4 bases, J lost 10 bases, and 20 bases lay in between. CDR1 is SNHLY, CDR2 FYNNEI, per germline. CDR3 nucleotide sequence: TGTGCCAGCAGTGGGACGTCGATTAGCGGACCCGAGCAGTTCTTC. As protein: CASSGTSISGPEQFF.

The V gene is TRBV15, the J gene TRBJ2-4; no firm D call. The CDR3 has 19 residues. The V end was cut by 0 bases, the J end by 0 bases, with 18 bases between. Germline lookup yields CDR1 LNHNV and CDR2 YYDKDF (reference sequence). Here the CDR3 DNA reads TGTGCCACCAGCAGAGATCAAGGGTGGCGGAGAATAGCCAAAAACATTCAGTACTTC. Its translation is CATSRDQGWRRIAKNIQYF.

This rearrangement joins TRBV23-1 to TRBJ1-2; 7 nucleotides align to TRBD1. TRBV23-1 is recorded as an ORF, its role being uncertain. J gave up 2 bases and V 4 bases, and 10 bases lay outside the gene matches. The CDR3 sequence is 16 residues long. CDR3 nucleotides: TGCGCCAGCAGTCCACCTCGACAGGGAACCAACTATGGCTACACCTTC. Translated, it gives CASSPPRQGTNYGYTF.

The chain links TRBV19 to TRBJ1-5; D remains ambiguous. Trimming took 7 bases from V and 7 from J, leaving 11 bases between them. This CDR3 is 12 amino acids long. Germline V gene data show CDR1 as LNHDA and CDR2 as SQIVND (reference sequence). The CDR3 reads CASTDTLQPQHF. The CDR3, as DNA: TGTGCCAGTACTGATACCCTACAGCCCCAGCATTTT. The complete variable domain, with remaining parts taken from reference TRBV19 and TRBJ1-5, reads DGGITQSPKYLFRKEGQNVTLSCEQNLNHDAMYWYRQDPGQGLRLIYYSQIVNDFQKGDIAEGYSVSREKKESFPLTVTSAQKNPTAFYLCASTDTLQPQHFGDGTRLSIL.

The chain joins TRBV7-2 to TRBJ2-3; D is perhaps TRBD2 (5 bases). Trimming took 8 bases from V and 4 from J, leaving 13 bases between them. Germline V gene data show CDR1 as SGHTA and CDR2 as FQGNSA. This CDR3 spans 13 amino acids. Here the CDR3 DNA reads TGTGCCAGCTGCCGAGGGCGCGCAGATACGCAGTATTTT. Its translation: CASCRGRADTQYF.